This T cell receptor (beta chain) was observed in a study of T-cell reconstitution after alpha-beta-depleted transplantation in children. The CDR3 is 14 residues long. J was trimmed by 7 bases and V by 5 bases; bases with no gene match: 8. General observations from the study: It was reported that alpha-beta T cells came from several hundred expanded graft clones (about two months after transplant). Once a year had passed after transplant, T-cell counts and diversity came mostly from newly produced T cells. Elevated TCRbeta diversity at day 60 was traced, in some patients, to surviving recipient T cells and thymic progenitors.

In the case of this clonotype: Its antigen is unknown.

Unique molecular identifiers featured in how the TCRbeta library was prepared. TCRdb called the PCR reads again in MiXCR, with one record for every CDR3 protein. The repertoire holds under 150,000 distinct CDR3 sequences, with about 9.9% as singletons. The gene calls are TRBV12-3 or TRBV12-4 and TRBJ2-1; TRBD2 matches 7 bases. The receptor's source is a girl less than two years old who had a stem cell transplant for combined immunodeficiency, so the T cells may come from the graft donor. The sample in question was PBMCs, mostly from graft donor cells, obtained 180 days after TCRalphabeta/CD19-depleted stem cell transplant. DNA of the CDR3: TGTGCCAGCAGTCCCGGGACTACCATGAATGAGCAGTTCTTC. The encoded protein is CASSPGTTMNEQFF.